A single sample is the source of the 6 T cell receptor beta chains below, sequenced in a study of follicular helper T cells after annual influenza vaccination. Measured with immunoSEQ multiplex PCR; TCRdb has only the in-frame clones, and not every one. The sample shows approximately 14,000 clones, roughly 80% of them seen only once. Specified time point: 2015-2016 season, pre-vaccination. The material was CXCR5- memory CD4+ T cells sorted from blood, obtained on the day of influenza vaccination. The origin of the receptors is an adult who received the influenza vaccine.

This chain links TRBV5-1 with TRBJ1-1; a possible D gene is TRBD1 (5 bases). In germline, CDR1 is SGHRS, CDR2 YFSETQ. The ends were cut back, 6 bases at V and 4 bases at J, with 25 bases in the middle. The CDR3 loop spans 17 amino acids. This chain's CDR3 is CASTSQAGKSVGTEAFF. CDR3 nucleotide sequence: TGCGCCAGCACGTCGCAGGCAGGGAAGTCGGTTGGCACTGAAGCTTTCTTT.

This chain uses TRBV7-2 with TRBJ2-1, with D tentatively TRBD2 (5 bases). The CDR3 covers 12 residues. Germline-derived CDR1 and CDR2 are SGHTA and FQGNSA. The ends were cut back, 6 bases at V and 7 bases at J, with 10 bases in the middle. The CDR3 region is CASSPQRNEQFF. The CDR3 DNA is TGTGCCAGCAGTCCACAGCGGAATGAGCAGTTCTTC.

The chain combines TRBV9 with TRBJ2-1; 9 nucleotides line up with TRBD1. This CDR3 has 15 residues. The germline V gene has CDR1 SGDLS and CDR2 YYNGEE. The V segment lost 2 bases and the J segment 8 bases; nucleotides outside the gene matches: 8. CDR3 sequence (DNA): TGTGCCAGCAGCGTTCAACAGGGGGCGAGAGATGAGCAGTTCTTC. This gives the protein CASSVQQGARDEQFF.

This chain joins TRBV28 and TRBJ1-2, with D possibly matching TRBD1 (5 bases). This CDR3 is built from 15 residues. V lost 1 base and J lost 2, with 11 bases in between. CDR1 and CDR2 from the germline V gene are MDHEN and SYDVKM. This chain's CDR3 is CASSLSTGANYGYTF. CDR3 sequence (DNA): TGTGCCAGCAGTTTATCTACAGGAGCCAACTATGGCTACACCTTC.

The chain carries TRBV7-9 and TRBJ2-3; 7 bases fit TRBD2. J was trimmed by 3 bases and V by 5 bases; bases with no gene match: 14. This CDR3 has 17 residues. CDR1 and CDR2 from the germline V gene are SEHNR and FQNEAQ (reference sequence). The CDR3 nucleotides are TGTGCCAGCAGCCCCGGGGGGTCGGGGGTTAGGACAGATACGCAGTATTTT. It codes for CASSPGGSGVRTDTQYF.

The chain links TRBV4-1 to TRBJ2-4; TRBD1 or TRBD2 may be the D gene (5 bases each). This CDR3 has 18 residues. Trimming removed 1 base at V and 1 base at J, with 17 bases between. Germline V CDR1 and CDR2: MGHRA, YSYEKL. This CDR3 reads CASSQGAARVVAKNIQYF. The DNA of the CDR3 is TGCGCCAGCAGCCAAGGAGCGGCCAGGGTCGTCGCCAAAAACATTCAGTACTTC.